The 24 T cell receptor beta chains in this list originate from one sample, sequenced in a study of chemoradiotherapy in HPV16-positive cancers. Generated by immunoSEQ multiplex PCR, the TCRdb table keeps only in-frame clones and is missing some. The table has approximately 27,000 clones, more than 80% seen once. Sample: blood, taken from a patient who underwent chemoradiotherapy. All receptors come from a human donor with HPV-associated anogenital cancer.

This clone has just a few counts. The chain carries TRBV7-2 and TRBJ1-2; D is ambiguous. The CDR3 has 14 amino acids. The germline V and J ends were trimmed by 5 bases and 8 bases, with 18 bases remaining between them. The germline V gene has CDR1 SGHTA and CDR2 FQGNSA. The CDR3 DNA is TGTGCCAGCAGCCCAGCCGGGAGGTCGGGAGGCTACACCTTC. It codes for CASSPAGRSGGYTF.

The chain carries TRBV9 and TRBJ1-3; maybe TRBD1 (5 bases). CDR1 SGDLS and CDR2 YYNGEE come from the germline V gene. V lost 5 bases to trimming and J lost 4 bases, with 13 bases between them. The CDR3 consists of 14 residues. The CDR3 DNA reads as TGTGCCAGCAGGCCTATAGGGGAGGGAAACACCATATATTTT. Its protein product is CASRPIGEGNTIYF.

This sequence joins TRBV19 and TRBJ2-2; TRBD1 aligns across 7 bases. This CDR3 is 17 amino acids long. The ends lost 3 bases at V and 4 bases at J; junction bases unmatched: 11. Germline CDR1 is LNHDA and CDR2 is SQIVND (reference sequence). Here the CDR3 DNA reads TGTGCCAGTAGTATTGCCGACGTTACAGGGGTCACCGGGGAGCTGTTTTTT. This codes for CASSIADVTGVTGELFF.

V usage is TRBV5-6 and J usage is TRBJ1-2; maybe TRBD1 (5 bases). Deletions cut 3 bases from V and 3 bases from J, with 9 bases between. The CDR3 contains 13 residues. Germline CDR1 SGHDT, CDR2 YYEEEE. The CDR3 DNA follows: TGTGCCAGCAGCTCCAGGGTAGACTATGGCTACACCTTC. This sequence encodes CASSSRVDYGYTF. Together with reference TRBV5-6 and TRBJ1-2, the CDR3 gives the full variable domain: DAGVTQSPTHLIKTRGQQVTLRCSPKSGHDTVSWYQQALGQGPQFIFQYYEEEERQRGNFPDRFSGHQFPNYSSELNVNALLLGDSALYLCASSSRVDYGYTFGSGTRLTVV.

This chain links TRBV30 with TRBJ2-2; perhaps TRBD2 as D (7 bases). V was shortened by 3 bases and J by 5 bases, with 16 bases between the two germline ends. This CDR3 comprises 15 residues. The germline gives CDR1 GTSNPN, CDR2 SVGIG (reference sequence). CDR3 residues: CAWSSRGARTGELFF. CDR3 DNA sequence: TGTGCCTGGAGCTCACGGGGGGCCCGGACCGGGGAGCTGTTTTTT.

The CDR3: CASSWGGIDNSPLHF. The CDR3 coding sequence is TGTGCCAGCAGCTGGGGGGGTATTGATAATTCACCCCTCCACTTT. The rearrangement uses TRBV5-6 and TRBJ1-6, with a possible D match to TRBD1 (5 bases). V lost 3 bases and J lost 5, with 12 bases in between. The CDR3 loop spans 15 amino acids. The germline V gene encodes CDR1 SGHDT and CDR2 YYEEEE. Using reference TRBV5-6 and TRBJ1-6 for the parts outside the CDR3, the full variable domain is DAGVTQSPTHLIKTRGQQVTLRCSPKSGHDTVSWYQQALGQGPQFIFQYYEEEERQRGNFPDRFSGHQFPNYSSELNVNALLLGDSALYLCASSWGGIDNSPLHFGNGTRLTVT.

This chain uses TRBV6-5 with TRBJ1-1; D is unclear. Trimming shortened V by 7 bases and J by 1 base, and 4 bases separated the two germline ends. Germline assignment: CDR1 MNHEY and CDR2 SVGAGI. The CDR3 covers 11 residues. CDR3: CASISNTEAFF. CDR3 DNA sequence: TGTGCCAGCATATCGAACACTGAAGCTTTCTTT.

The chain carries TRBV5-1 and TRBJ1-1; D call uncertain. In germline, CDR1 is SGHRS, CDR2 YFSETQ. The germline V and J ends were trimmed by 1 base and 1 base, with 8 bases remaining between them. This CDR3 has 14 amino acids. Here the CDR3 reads CASSLYWGNTEAFF. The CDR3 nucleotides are TGCGCCAGCAGCTTGTACTGGGGGAACACTGAAGCTTTCTTT.

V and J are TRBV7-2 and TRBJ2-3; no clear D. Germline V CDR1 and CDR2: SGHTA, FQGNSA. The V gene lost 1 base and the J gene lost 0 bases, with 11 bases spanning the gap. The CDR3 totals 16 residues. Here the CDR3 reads CASSLGARGSTDTQYF. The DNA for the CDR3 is TGTGCCAGCAGCTTAGGAGCTCGCGGAAGCACAGATACGCAGTATTTT.

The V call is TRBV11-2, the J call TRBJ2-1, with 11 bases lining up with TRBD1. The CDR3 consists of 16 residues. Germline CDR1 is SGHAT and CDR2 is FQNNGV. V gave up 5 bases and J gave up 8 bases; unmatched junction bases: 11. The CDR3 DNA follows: TGTGCCAGCAGCACCCCCGGGACAGGGGGGTCGGATGAGCAGTTCTTC. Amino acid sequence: CASSTPGTGGSDEQFF.

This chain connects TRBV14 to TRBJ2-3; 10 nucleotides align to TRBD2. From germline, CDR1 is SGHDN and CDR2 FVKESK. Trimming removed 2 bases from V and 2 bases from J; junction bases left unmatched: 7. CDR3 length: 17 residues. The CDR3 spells CASSQSLAGEPTDTQYF. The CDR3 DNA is TGTGCCAGCAGCCAAAGCCTAGCGGGGGAGCCCACAGATACGCAGTATTTT.

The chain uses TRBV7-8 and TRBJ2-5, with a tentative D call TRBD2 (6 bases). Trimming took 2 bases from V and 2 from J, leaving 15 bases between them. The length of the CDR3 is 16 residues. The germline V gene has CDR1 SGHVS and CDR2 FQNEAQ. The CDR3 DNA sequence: TGTGCCAGCAGCTTAATCTCGTCTAGCGTACAAGAGACCCAGTACTTC. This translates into CASSLISSSVQETQYF.

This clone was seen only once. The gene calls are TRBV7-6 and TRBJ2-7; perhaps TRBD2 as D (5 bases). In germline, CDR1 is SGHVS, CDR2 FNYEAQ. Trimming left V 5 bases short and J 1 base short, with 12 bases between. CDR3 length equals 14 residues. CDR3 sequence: CASSPSRVSYEQYF. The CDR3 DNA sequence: TGTGCCAGCAGCCCCTCGCGGGTATCCTACGAGCAGTACTTC.

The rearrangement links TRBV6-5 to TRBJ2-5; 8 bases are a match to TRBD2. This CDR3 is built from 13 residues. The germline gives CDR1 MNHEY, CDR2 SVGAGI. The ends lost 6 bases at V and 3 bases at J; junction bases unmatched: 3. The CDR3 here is CASRSGGEETQYF. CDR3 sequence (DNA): TGTGCCAGCAGGTCGGGGGGGGAAGAGACCCAGTACTTC.

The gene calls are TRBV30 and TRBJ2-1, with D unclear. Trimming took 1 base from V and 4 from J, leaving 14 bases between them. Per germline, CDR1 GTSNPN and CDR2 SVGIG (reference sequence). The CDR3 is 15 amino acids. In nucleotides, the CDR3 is TGTGCCTGGAGTGCCGGAATTGCACGTTACAATGAGCAGTTCTTC. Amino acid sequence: CAWSAGIARYNEQFF. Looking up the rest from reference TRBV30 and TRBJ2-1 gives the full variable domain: SQTIHQWPATLVQPVGSPLSLECTVEGTSNPNLYWYRQAAGRGLQLLFYSVGIGQISSEVPQNLSASRPQDRQFILSSKKLLLSDSGFYLCAWSAGIARYNEQFFGPGTRLTVL.

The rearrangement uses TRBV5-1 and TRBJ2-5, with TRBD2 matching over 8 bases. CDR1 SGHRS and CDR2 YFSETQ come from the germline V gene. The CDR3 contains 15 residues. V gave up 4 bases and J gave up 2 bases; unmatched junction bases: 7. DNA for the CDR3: TGCGCCAGCAGCCCGCGGGGACTAGGGCAAGAGACCCAGTACTTC. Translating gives CASSPRGLGQETQYF.

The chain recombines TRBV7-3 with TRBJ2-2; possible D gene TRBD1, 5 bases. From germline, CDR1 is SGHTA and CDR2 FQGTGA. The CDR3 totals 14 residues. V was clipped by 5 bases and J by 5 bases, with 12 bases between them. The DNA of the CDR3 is TGTGCCAGCAGCCCACAAAGGGGAACCGGGGAGCTGTTTTTT. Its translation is CASSPQRGTGELFF.

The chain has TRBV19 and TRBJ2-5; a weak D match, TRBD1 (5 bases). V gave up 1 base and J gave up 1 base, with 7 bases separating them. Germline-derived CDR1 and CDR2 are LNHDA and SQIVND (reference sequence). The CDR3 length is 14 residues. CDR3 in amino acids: CASSIGQLQETQYF. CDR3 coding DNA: TGTGCCAGTAGTATAGGACAGCTCCAAGAGACCCAGTACTTC.

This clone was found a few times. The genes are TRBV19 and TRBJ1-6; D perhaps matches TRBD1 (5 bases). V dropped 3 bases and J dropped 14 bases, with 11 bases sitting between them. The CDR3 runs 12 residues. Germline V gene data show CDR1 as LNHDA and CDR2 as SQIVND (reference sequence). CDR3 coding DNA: TGTGCCAGTAGTATGGGGCCCTCCACCCTCCACTTT. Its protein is CASSMGPSTLHF. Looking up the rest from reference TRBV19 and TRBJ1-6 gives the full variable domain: DGGITQSPKYLFRKEGQNVTLSCEQNLNHDAMYWYRQDPGQGLRLIYYSQIVNDFQKGDIAEGYSVSREKKESFPLTVTSAQKNPTAFYLCASSMGPSTLHFGNGTRLTVT.

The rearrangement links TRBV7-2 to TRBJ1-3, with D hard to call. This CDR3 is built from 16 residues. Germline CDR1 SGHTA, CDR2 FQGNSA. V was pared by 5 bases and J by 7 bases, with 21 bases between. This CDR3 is CASSIHVRGSVNTIYF. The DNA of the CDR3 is TGTGCCAGCAGCATACACGTCCGGGGAAGCGTGAACACCATATATTTT.

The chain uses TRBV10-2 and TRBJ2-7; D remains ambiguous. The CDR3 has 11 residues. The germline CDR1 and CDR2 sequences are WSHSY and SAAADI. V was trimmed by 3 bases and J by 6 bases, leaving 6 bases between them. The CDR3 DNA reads TGCGCCAGCAGTGATCAGGTCGAGCAGTACTTC. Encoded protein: CASSDQVEQYF.

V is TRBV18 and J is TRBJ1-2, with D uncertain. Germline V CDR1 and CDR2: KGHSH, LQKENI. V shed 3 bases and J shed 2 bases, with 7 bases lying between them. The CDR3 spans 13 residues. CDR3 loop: CASSPDNNYGYTF. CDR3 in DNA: TGTGCCAGCTCACCCGACAACAACTATGGCTACACCTTC.

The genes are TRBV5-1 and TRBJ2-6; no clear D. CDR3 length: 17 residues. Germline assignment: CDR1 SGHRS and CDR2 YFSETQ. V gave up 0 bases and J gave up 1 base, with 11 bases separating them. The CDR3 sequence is CASSLGASLSGANVLTF. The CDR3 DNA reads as TGCGCCAGCAGCTTGGGCGCTTCCTTATCTGGGGCCAACGTCCTGACTTTC.

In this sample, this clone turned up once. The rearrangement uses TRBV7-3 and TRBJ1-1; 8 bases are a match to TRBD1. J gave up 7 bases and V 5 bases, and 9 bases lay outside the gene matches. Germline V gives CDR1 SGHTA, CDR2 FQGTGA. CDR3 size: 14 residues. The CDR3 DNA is TGTGCCAGCAGCCGCACAGGGGGTATTAGTGAAGCTTTCTTT. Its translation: CASSRTGGISEAFF.